One and the same sample provided the 32 T cell receptor beta chains below, sequenced in a study of blood T cell repertoires in COVID-19. Produced via immunoSEQ multiplex PCR; TCRdb's table is partial and in-frame only. The sample consists of 380,000 or so clones, approximately 86% of them appearing once. The material sequenced was peripheral blood. These receptors were obtained from a woman aged 60-70 years with COVID-19, enrolled during active disease.

The chain couples TRBV10-3 to TRBJ1-6; the match to TRBD1 covers 8 bases. Germline V lookup: CDR1 ENHRY, CDR2 SYGVKD. The trim removed 7 bases at V and 7 bases at J, leaving 6 bases unmatched. The CDR3 has 14 residues. As DNA, the CDR3 is TGTGCCATCACTCCGGACAGGGACAATTCACCCCTCCACTTT. Protein sequence: CAITPDRDNSPLHF.

This clone was seen just once. This chain connects TRBV27 to TRBJ2-7; D might be TRBD1 (5 bases). V lost 4 bases, J lost 0 bases, and 16 bases lay in between. This CDR3 comprises 16 residues. Germline V lookup: CDR1 MNHEY, CDR2 SMNVEV (reference sequence). The CDR3 reads CASSYIPDIGSYEQYF. CDR3 nucleotide sequence: TGTGCCAGCAGTTACATACCGGACATAGGCTCCTACGAGCAGTACTTC.

The chain has TRBV11-3 and TRBJ2-1; tentative D call: TRBD1 (7 bases). V was cut by 4 bases and J by 1 base, with 17 bases left in between. Per germline, CDR1 SGHNT and CDR2 YENEEA. The CDR3 consists of 17 residues. CDR3 sequence reads: CASSSHTGDRSYNEQFF. DNA of the CDR3: TGTGCCAGCAGCTCCCACACGGGGGACAGATCCTACAATGAGCAGTTCTTC.

V is TRBV2 and J is TRBJ1-2; 8 nucleotides match TRBD1. The CDR3 spans 13 residues. With 9 bases clipped from V and 3 bases from J, the junction kept 6 bases outside the gene matches. Germline lookup yields CDR1 SNHLY and CDR2 FYNNEI. CDR3 sequence (DNA): TGTGCCAGAAGGACAGGGAGCGACTATGGCTACACCTTC. Its protein is CARRTGSDYGYTF.

The genes are TRBV6-5 and TRBJ2-7, with D maybe TRBD1 (5 bases). V lost 0 bases and J lost 4, with 13 bases in between. The CDR3 runs to 15 residues. Germline V CDR1 and CDR2: MNHEY, SVGAGI. CDR3 protein: CASSYSLAQGYEQYF. The CDR3 DNA follows: TGTGCCAGCAGTTACTCGCTCGCGCAGGGATACGAGCAGTACTTC.

V and J are TRBV6-5 and TRBJ1-1, with D tentatively TRBD1 (6 bases). The CDR3 covers 11 residues. Germline V gives CDR1 MNHEY, CDR2 SVGAGI. The V gene lost 8 bases and the J gene lost 8 bases, with 12 bases spanning the gap. CDR3 amino acids: CASGWTVEAFF. In DNA form, the CDR3 reads TGTGCCAGCGGCTGGACAGTCGAAGCTTTCTTT.

This chain links TRBV6-5 with TRBJ1-1, with D hard to call. The CDR3 loop spans 12 amino acids. Germline V gene sequence: CDR1 MNHEY, CDR2 SVGAGI. The CDR3 region has the DNA TGTGACGTGGGAGGGTCCGGGACTGAAGCTTTCTTT. It translates to CDVGGSGTEAFF.

The genes are TRBV7-3 and TRBJ2-2, with a weak D call TRBD2 (6 bases). Between the trimmed V and J ends, which lost 5 bases and 0 bases, there was a span of 10 bases. The CDR3 has 15 amino acids. Germline values: CDR1 SGHTA, CDR2 FQGTGA. CDR3 sequence: CASSVGTANTGELFF. The CDR3 DNA reads TGTGCCAGCAGCGTCGGGACTGCGAACACCGGGGAGCTGTTTTTT.

This clone was recorded once. CDR3 bases: TGTGCCAGTAGCGCCAAGACAGGAGCTGGGGCCAACGTCCTGACTTTC. Translating gives CASSAKTGAGANVLTF. The V and J genes are TRBV19 and TRBJ2-6; D may be TRBD1 (6 bases). Germline V gene sequence: CDR1 LNHDA, CDR2 SQIVND (reference sequence). V was shortened by 6 bases and J by 2 bases, with 14 bases between the two germline ends. CDR3 length: 16 amino acids.

The chain uses TRBV18 and TRBJ2-7, with 9 nucleotides matching TRBD1. The CDR3 has 15 residues. Looked up from germline, CDR1 is KGHSH and CDR2 is LQKENI. With 0 bases clipped from V and 6 bases from J, the junction kept 6 bases outside the gene matches. CDR3 nucleotides: TGTGCCAGCTCACCACCGGGACAGGGATACTCCGAGCAGTACTTC. It is translated as CASSPPGQGYSEQYF. Full variable domain (remainder filled in from reference TRBV18 and TRBJ2-7): NAGVMQNPRHLVRRRGQEARLRCSPMKGHSHVYWYRQLPEEGLKFMVYLQKENIIDESGMPKERFSAEFPKEGPSILRIQQVVRGDSAAYFCASSPPGQGYSEQYFGPGTRLTVT.

The gene calls are TRBV18 and TRBJ1-3; TRBD1 matches at 9 bases. The length of the CDR3 is 15 residues. Per germline, CDR1 KGHSH and CDR2 LQKENI. Trimming at V came to 4 bases and at J to 2 bases, leaving 3 bases not matched to a gene. CDR3 nucleotide sequence: TGTGCCAGCTCACGGGACAGGGAAACTGGAAACACCATATATTTT. Translated: CASSRDRETGNTIYF.

The chain joins TRBV25-1 to TRBJ1-2; 7 positions match TRBD1. V shed 8 bases, J shed 8 bases, and the junction held 8 bases outside the gene matches. Germline values: CDR1 MGHDK, CDR2 SYGVNS. This CDR3 is 12 amino acids long. CDR3 nucleotide sequence: TGTGCCAGCGGGGGACAGCTTACGGGCTACACCTTC. Protein product: CASGGQLTGYTF.

V usage is TRBV5-1 and J usage is TRBJ2-1; D may be TRBD1 (6 bases). CDR3 length: 14 residues. V was shortened by 1 base and J by 7 bases, with 12 bases between the two germline ends. Germline CDR1 SGHRS, CDR2 YFSETQ. The CDR3 sequence: CASSLSGARNEQFF. CDR3 sequence (DNA): TGCGCCAGCAGCTTGTCAGGGGCCCGGAATGAGCAGTTCTTC.

This chain links TRBV5-1 with TRBJ2-2; TRBD1 agrees at 10 bases. CDR1 is SGHRS and CDR2 is YFSETQ in the germline V gene. This CDR3 comprises 15 residues. The V segment lost 4 bases and the J segment 6 bases; nucleotides outside the gene matches: 6. The CDR3 reads CASSAGTGVSGELFF. DNA for the CDR3: TGCGCCAGCAGCGCGGGGACAGGGGTCTCCGGGGAGCTGTTTTTT.

The V gene is TRBV18, the J gene TRBJ2-2; TRBD2 matches 13 bases. Trimming removed 3 bases from V and 6 bases from J; junction bases left unmatched: 7. CDR1 and CDR2 (germline): KGHSH, LQKENI. This CDR3 contains 17 residues. The CDR3, as DNA: TGTGCCAGCTCACCCGGGACTAGCGGGACCATCGCCGGGGAGCTGTTTTTT. This sequence encodes CASSPGTSGTIAGELFF.

The chain employs TRBV5-5 and TRBJ1-4; 7 bases map to TRBD1. J was trimmed by 3 bases and V by 3 bases; bases with no gene match: 5. The germline gives CDR1 SGHKS, CDR2 YYEKEE (reference sequence). The CDR3 sequence is 15 residues long. The CDR3 DNA reads as TGTGCCAGCAGCTCGAGGGGACAGTCTAATGAAAAACTGTTTTTT. Protein: CASSSRGQSNEKLFF.

This chain joins TRBV27 and TRBJ2-5; 7 positions agree with TRBD1. J gave up 5 bases and V 3 bases, and 15 bases lay outside the gene matches. Germline loops: CDR1 MNHEY, CDR2 SMNVEV (reference sequence). The CDR3 contains 17 residues. The CDR3 spells CASSLMSPGQGVETQYF. CDR3 DNA sequence: TGTGCCAGCAGTTTGATGAGTCCGGGGCAGGGGGTTGAGACCCAGTACTTC.

This clone came up once. The chain couples TRBV10-2 to TRBJ2-3; TRBD1 matches at 7 bases. CDR3 length: 14 residues. V was clipped by 11 bases and J by 4 bases; unmatched bases: 12. Germline assignment: CDR1 WSHSY and CDR2 SAAADI. In nucleotides, the CDR3 is TGCGCCTCAAGCAGACAGGGTGGGCCAGATACGCAGTATTTT. Translating it yields CASSRQGGPDTQYF.

The chain carries TRBV6-5 and TRBJ2-6; D unclear. This CDR3 has 15 amino acids. Germline assignment: CDR1 MNHEY and CDR2 SVGAGI. The V and J ends lost 2 bases and 0 bases respectively, with 5 bases between them. DNA for the CDR3: TGTGCCAGCAGTTACCTTAGCTCTGGGGCCAACGTCCTGACTTTC. It codes for CASSYLSSGANVLTF.

This chain connects TRBV7-2 to TRBJ1-1, with 9 bases fitting TRBD1. Germline trimming cut 5 bases from V and 4 bases from J; bases unmatched to any gene: 5. The CDR3 loop spans 14 amino acids. Looked up from germline, CDR1 is SGHTA and CDR2 is FQGNSA. The CDR3 DNA reads as TGTGCCAGCAGCCATCCGACAGGGGGCACTGAAGCTTTCTTT. Translation: CASSHPTGGTEAFF.

The chain carries TRBV4-3 and TRBJ2-3; 7 bases are a match to TRBD2. V lost 1 base, J lost 3 bases, and 7 bases stayed unmatched. The V gene's germline CDR1 is LGHNA and CDR2 YSLEER. CDR3 length: 16 amino acids. The CDR3 is CASSQASGLWTDTQYF. In DNA, the CDR3 is TGCGCCAGCAGCCAAGCCTCGGGACTATGGACAGATACGCAGTATTTT.

In this sample, this clone turned up once. The chain links TRBV11-2 to TRBJ2-3; perhaps TRBD1 as D (6 bases). Germline V gives CDR1 SGHAT, CDR2 FQNNGV. The CDR3 is 15 amino acids. Trimming took 3 bases from V and 1 from J, leaving 11 bases between them. This chain's CDR3 is CASSFSGVGTDTQYF. In nucleotides, the CDR3 is TGTGCCAGCAGCTTTTCAGGGGTTGGCACAGATACGCAGTATTTT.

V is TRBV2 and J is TRBJ1-1; TRBD1 agrees at 10 bases. The germline V gene encodes CDR1 SNHLY and CDR2 FYNNEI. J was trimmed by 4 bases and V by 6 bases; bases with no gene match: 11. This CDR3 spans 16 amino acids. In nucleotides, the CDR3 is TGTGCCAGCAGCAGGGGACAGGGGAAGAGGGTCACTGAAGCTTTCTTT. Translating gives CASSRGQGKRVTEAFF.

The chain recombines TRBV7-2 with TRBJ2-1, with 12 bases matching TRBD2. Germline V gene lookup returns CDR1 SGHTA and CDR2 FQGNSA. The V gene end was trimmed by 1 base and the J gene end by 5 bases; junction bases not matched to a gene: 3. This CDR3 has 16 amino acids. The CDR3: CASSLGGLAGNNEQFF. Written as DNA, the CDR3 is TGTGCCAGCAGCTTAGGAGGACTAGCGGGAAACAATGAGCAGTTCTTC.

This chain joins TRBV14 and TRBJ1-3, with D unclear. The CDR3 runs to 15 residues. V gave up 0 bases and J gave up 4 bases, with 10 bases separating them. CDR1 and CDR2 from the germline V gene are SGHDN and FVKESK. The CDR3 loop is CASSQDGRWGNTIYF. DNA of the CDR3: TGTGCCAGCAGCCAAGATGGGCGATGGGGAAACACCATATATTTT.

The chain carries TRBV7-2 and TRBJ2-7; possible D gene TRBD1, 6 bases. There are 15 residues in the CDR3. The germline V and J ends were trimmed by 2 bases and 0 bases, with 11 bases remaining between them. Germline V gene data show CDR1 as SGHTA and CDR2 as FQGNSA. This CDR3 is CASSLQIQGSYEQYF. The DNA for the CDR3 is TGTGCCAGCAGCTTACAGATACAGGGCTCCTACGAGCAGTACTTC.

V is TRBV7-2 and J is TRBJ2-5; 8 bases line up with TRBD1. Unmatched junction bases numbered 6, after V lost 5 bases and J lost 4 bases. This CDR3 is built from 14 residues. CDR1 and CDR2 from the germline V gene are SGHTA and FQGNSA. The CDR3 region is CASSPRTGLETQYF. The DNA for the CDR3 is TGTGCCAGCAGCCCTAGGACAGGGTTAGAGACCCAGTACTTC.

This clone was counted many times. The rearrangement uses TRBV5-6 and TRBJ2-5; TRBD1 is a possible D gene (6 bases). The CDR3 loop spans 13 amino acids. Germline values: CDR1 SGHDT, CDR2 YYEEEE. The V end was cut by 5 bases, the J end by 2 bases, with 10 bases between. The CDR3 DNA is TGTGCCAGCAGTCATCAGGGGCAAGAGACCCAGTACTTC. It translates to CASSHQGQETQYF.

The gene calls are TRBV4-3 and TRBJ2-6, with D unresolved. Germline V gene data show CDR1 as LGHNA and CDR2 as YSLEER. The CDR3 has 17 amino acids. V was pared by 0 bases and J by 3 bases, with 12 bases between. CDR3 region: CASSQDFVRSGANVLTF. In nucleotides, the CDR3 is TGCGCCAGCAGCCAAGACTTTGTGCGGAGTGGGGCCAACGTCCTGACTTTC.

V and J are TRBV9 and TRBJ2-2; D is unresolved. Trimming left V 4 bases short and J 6 bases short, with 10 bases between. This CDR3 has 13 amino acids. Germline loops: CDR1 SGDLS, CDR2 YYNGEE. The CDR3 loop is CASSLIDSGELFF. The CDR3 coding sequence is TGTGCCAGCAGCTTAATCGACTCCGGGGAGCTGTTTTTT.

The chain couples TRBV9 to TRBJ2-5, with 8 bases fitting TRBD1. With V trimmed by 4 bases and J by 5 bases, 7 bases remained unmatched. The length of the CDR3 is 14 residues. CDR1 is SGDLS and CDR2 is YYNGEE in the germline V gene. CDR3: CASSLGQGEETQYF. Here the CDR3 DNA reads TGTGCCAGCAGCCTAGGACAGGGTGAGGAGACCCAGTACTTC.

Only a few counts were recorded for this clone. The CDR3 nucleotides are TGCGCCAGCAGCCCCGGGACAGTCACATCCGGTGGAGGCTACACCTTC. This sequence encodes CASSPGTVTSGGGYTF. The rearrangement links TRBV4-1 to TRBJ1-2; 7 positions agree with TRBD1. CDR1 is MGHRA and CDR2 is YSYEKL in the germline V gene. V trimming: 4 bases; J trimming: 8 bases; junction bases outside the gene matches: 16. The CDR3 has 16 amino acids.